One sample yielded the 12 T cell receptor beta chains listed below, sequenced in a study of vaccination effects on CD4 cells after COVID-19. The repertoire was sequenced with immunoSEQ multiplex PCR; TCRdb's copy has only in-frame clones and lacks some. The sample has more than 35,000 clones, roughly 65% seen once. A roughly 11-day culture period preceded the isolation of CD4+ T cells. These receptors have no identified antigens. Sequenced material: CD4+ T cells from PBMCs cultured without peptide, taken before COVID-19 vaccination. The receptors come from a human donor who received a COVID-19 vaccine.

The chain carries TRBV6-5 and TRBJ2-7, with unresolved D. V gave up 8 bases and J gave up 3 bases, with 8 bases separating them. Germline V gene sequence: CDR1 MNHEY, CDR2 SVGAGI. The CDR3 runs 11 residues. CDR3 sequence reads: CASAYVYEQYF. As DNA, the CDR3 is TGTGCCAGCGCTTACGTCTACGAGCAGTACTTC.

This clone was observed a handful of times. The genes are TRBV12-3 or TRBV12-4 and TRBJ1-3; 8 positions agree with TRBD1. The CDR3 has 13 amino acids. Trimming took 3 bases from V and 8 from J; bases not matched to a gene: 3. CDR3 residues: CASSFNRGYTIYF. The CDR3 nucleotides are TGTGCCAGCAGTTTTAACAGGGGGTACACCATATATTTT.

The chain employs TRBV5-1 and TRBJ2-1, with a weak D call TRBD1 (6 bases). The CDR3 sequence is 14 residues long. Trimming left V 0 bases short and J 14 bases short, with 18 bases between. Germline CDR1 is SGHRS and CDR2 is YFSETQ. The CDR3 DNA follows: TGCGCCAGCAGCTTGGCTCTCACAGGGCACAACAAGTTCTTC. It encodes CASSLALTGHNKFF.

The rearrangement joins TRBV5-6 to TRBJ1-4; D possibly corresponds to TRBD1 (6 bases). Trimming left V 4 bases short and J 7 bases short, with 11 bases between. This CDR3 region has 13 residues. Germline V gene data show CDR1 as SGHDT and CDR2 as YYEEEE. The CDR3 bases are TGTGCCAGCAGCAGAAGGGGGGGTGAAAAACTGTTTTTT. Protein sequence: CASSRRGGEKLFF.

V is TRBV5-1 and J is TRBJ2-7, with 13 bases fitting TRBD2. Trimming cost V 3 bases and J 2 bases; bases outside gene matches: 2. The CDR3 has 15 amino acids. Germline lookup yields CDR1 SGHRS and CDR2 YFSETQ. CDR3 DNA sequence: TGCGCCAGCAGCTCCGGACTAGCGGGAGCCTACGAGCAGTACTTC. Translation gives CASSSGLAGAYEQYF.

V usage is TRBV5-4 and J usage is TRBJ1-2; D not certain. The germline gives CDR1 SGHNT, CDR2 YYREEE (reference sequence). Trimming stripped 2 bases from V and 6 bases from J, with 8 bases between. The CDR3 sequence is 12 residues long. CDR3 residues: CASSFKRDGYTF. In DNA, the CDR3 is TGTGCCAGCAGCTTCAAACGGGATGGCTACACCTTC.

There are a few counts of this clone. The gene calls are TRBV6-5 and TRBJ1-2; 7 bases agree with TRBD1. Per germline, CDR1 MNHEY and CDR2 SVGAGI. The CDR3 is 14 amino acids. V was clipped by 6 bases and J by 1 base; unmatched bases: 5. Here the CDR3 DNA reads TGTGCCAGCAGCCGGGACAGAAATAACTATGGCTACACCTTC. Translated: CASSRDRNNYGYTF.

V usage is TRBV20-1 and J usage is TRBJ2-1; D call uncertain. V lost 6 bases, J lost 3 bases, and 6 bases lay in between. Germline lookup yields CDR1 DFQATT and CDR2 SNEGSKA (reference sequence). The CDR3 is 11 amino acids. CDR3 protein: CSAQDYNEQFF. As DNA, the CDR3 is TGCAGTGCCCAGGACTACAATGAGCAGTTCTTC.

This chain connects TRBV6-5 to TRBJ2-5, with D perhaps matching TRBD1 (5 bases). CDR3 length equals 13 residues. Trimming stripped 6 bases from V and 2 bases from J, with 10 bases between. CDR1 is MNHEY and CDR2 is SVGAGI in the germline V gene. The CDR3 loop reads CASRKGAQETQYF. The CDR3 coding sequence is TGTGCCAGCAGAAAAGGGGCGCAAGAGACCCAGTACTTC.

The CDR3 DNA reads as TGCGCCAGCGACGGGGGGCGCGCCACTGAAGCTTTCTTT. It is translated as CASDGGRATEAFF. J is TRBJ1-1 and V is TRBV5-1; a possible D gene is TRBD1 (6 bases). This CDR3 spans 13 amino acids. Germline V CDR1 and CDR2: SGHRS, YFSETQ. V was shortened by 7 bases and J by 4 bases, with 14 bases between the two germline ends.

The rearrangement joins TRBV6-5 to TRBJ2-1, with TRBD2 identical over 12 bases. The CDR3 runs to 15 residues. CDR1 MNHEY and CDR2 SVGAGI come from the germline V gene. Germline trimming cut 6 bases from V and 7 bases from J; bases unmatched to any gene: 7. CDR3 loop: CASRRLAGVGNEQFF. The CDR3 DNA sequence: TGTGCCAGCAGACGACTAGCGGGAGTAGGAAATGAGCAGTTCTTC.

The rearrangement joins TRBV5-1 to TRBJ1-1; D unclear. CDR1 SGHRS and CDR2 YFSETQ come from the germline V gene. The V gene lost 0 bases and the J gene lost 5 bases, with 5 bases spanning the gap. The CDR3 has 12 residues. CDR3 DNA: TGCGCCAGCAGCTTGGAGGGAACTGAAGCTTTCTTT. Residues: CASSLEGTEAFF.